This paragraph reports one T cell receptor beta chain. Sequencing libraries of TCR beta were made by UMI-labeled 5' RACE. TCRdb re-called the 5' RACE reads and catalogs CDR3 proteins one per entry, DNA excluded. The sample includes some 4,100 distinct CDR3 sequences. The sample is drawn from a study of human CD8 memory T cell subsets. Specimen: CD8+ T cells from PBMCs. The TCR was taken from a human donor in good health.

Here the CDR3 reads CASSPASGALGADTQYF. The gene calls are TRBV6-4 and TRBJ2-3; TCRdb selects TRBD2, and the lack of DNA leaves this call unchecked. Germline V CDR1 and CDR2: MRHNA, SNTAGT. The CDR3 length is 17 residues.